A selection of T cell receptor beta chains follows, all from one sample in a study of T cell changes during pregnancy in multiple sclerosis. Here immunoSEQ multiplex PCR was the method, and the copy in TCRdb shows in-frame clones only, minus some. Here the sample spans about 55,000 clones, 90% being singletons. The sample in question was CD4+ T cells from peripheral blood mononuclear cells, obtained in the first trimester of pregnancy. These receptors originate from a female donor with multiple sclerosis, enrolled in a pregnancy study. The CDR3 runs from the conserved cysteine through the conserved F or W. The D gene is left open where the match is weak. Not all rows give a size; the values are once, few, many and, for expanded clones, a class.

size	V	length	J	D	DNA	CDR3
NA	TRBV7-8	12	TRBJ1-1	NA	TGTGCCAGCAGCTTAGAACGGGGTGAAGCTTTCTTT	CASSLERGEAFF
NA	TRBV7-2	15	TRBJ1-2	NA	TGTGCCAGCAGCTCAACAGCCTCTCTCCCCTATGGCTACACCTTC	CASSSTASLPYGYTF
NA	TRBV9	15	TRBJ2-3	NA	TGTGCCAGCAGCGTAGACAGCTCTAGCACAGATACGCAGTATTTT	CASSVDSSSTDTQYF
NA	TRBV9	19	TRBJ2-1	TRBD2	TGTGCCAGCAGCGTAGACGGGGGGACTAGCGGCCCGAGGGGGAATGAGCAGTTCTTC	CASSVDGGTSGPRGNEQFF
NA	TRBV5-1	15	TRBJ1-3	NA	TGCGCCAGCAGCTTGGTTCCAGGCTCTGGAAACACCATATATTTT	CASSLVPGSGNTIYF
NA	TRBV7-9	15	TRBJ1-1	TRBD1	TGTGCCAGCAGCTTCGGGACAGGGTTTAGGACTGAAGCTTTCTTT	CASSFGTGFRTEAFF
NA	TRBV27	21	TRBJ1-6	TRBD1	TGTGCCAGCAGTTTAACAGGGCCGCGGGACAGTGGACGCTCCTATAATTCACCCCTCCACTTT	CASSLTGPRDSGRSYNSPLHF
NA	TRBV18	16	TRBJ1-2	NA	TGTGCCAGCTCACCACCCGGCCGACTCACTGAGTCTGGCTACACCTTC	CASSPPGRLTESGYTF
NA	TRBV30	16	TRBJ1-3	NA	TGTGCCTGGAGTGTCTCAGGGGCGCAGCGTGGAAACACCATATATTTT	CAWSVSGAQRGNTIYF
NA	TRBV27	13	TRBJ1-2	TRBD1	TGTGCCAGCAGTTTTGGACAGGGGGTTGGCTACACCTTC	CASSFGQGVGYTF
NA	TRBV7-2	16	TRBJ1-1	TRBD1	TGTGCCAGCAGCTTAGGTATGGGGCAGGGGGGCACTGAAGCTTTCTTT	CASSLGMGQGGTEAFF
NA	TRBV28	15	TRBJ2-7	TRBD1	TGTGCCAGCAGTCCTGAGGGACAGGGGGCAATCGAGCAGTACTTC	CASSPEGQGAIEQYF
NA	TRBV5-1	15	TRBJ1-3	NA	TGCGCCAGCAGCTTGGCCGAGGCCTCTGGAAACACCATATATTTT	CASSLAEASGNTIYF
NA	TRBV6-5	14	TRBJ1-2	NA	TGTGCCAGCACCGGGACCGGGAGGGGCCGTGGCTACACCTTC	CASTGTGRGRGYTF
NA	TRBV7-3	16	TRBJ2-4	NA	TGTGCCAGCAGCAAAGGGGGGGAGGGTCCCAAAAACATTCAGTACTTC	CASSKGGEGPKNIQYF
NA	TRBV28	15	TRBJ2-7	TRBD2	TGTGCCAGCAGTTTCTCTAGCGGCCTCCCCTACGAGCAGTACTTC	CASSFSSGLPYEQYF
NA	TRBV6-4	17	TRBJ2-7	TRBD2	TGTGCCAGCAGGGACCTCCCGGCTAGCGGATTTCTCTACGAGCAGTACTTC	CASRDLPASGFLYEQYF
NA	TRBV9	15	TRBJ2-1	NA	TGTGCCAGCAGCGTAGCCATGAGCTCCTACAATGAGCAGTTCTTC	CASSVAMSSYNEQFF
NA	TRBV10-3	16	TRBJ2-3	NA	TGTGCCATCATCTCCCGGGGGGCAGCGGGGTCAGATACGCAGTATTTT	CAIISRGAAGSDTQYF
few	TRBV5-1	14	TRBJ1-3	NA	TGCGCCAGCAGCTTGGATGGAGGGGTGGACACCATATATTTT	CASSLDGGVDTIYF
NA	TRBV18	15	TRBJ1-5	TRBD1	TGTGCCAGCTCACCACGACAGGGGGGCGATCAGCCCCAGCATTTT	CASSPRQGGDQPQHF
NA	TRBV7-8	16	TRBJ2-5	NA	TGTGCCAGCAGCCCTCGACTCGCCACCCAAGGAGAGACCCAGTACTTC	CASSPRLATQGETQYF
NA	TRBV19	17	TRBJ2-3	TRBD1	TGTGCCAGTAGTACCCCGGGACAGATCTTCTTAGGAGATACGCAGTATTTT	CASSTPGQIFLGDTQYF